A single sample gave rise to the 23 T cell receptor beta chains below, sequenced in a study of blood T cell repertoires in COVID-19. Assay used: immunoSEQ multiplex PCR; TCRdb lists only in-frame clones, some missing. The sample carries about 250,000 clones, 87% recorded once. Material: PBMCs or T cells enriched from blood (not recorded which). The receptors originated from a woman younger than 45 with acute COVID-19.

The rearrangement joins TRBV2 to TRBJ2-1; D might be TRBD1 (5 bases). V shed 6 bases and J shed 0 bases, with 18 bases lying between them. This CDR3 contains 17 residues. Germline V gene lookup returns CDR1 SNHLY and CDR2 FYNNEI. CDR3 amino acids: CASRPWGGPTSYNEQFF. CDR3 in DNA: TGTGCCAGCAGGCCCTGGGGCGGTCCAACCTCCTACAATGAGCAGTTCTTC.

For the CDR3, the DNA is TGCGCCAGCAGAAAAGAAAGGGGGTCCTCCTACAATGAGCAGTTCTTC. Translated: CASRKERGSSYNEQFF. The genes are TRBV4-1 and TRBJ2-1; possible D gene TRBD1, 6 bases. V gave up 6 bases and J gave up 0 bases, with 15 bases separating them. Per germline, CDR1 MGHRA and CDR2 YSYEKL. The CDR3 is 16 residues long.

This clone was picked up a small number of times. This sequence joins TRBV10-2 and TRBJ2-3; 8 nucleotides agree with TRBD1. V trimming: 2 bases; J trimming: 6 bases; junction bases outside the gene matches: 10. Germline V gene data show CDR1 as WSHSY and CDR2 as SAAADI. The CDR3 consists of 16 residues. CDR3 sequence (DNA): TGCGCCAGCAGTGAGCGTGTGCGACAGGGGTCGGATACGCAGTATTTT. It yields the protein CASSERVRQGSDTQYF.

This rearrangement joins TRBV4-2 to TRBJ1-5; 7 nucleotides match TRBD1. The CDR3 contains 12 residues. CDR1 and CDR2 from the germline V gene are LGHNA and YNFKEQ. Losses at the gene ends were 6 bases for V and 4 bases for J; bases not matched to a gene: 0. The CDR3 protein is CASRQGNQPQHF. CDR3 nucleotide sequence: TGTGCCAGCAGACAGGGGAATCAGCCCCAGCATTTT.

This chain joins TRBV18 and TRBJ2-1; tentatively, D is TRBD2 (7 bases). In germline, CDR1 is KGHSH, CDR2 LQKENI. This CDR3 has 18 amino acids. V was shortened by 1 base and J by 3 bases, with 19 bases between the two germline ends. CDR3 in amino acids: CASSPQGGLTRVYNEQFF. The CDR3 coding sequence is TGTGCCAGCTCACCACAGGGGGGGCTTACCAGGGTCTACAATGAGCAGTTCTTC.

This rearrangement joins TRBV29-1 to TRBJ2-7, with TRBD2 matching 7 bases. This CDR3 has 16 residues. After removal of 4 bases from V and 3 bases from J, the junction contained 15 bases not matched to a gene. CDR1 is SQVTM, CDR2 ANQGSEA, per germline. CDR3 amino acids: CSVADGASGRNYEQYF. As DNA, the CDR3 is TGCAGCGTTGCCGACGGAGCTAGCGGCAGAAACTACGAGCAGTACTTC.

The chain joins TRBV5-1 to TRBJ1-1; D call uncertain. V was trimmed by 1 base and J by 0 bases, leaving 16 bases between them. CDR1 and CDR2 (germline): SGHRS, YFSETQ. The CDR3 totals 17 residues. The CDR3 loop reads CASSLRSYVGMNTEAFF. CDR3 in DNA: TGCGCCAGCAGCTTGAGGAGTTACGTCGGAATGAACACTGAAGCTTTCTTT.

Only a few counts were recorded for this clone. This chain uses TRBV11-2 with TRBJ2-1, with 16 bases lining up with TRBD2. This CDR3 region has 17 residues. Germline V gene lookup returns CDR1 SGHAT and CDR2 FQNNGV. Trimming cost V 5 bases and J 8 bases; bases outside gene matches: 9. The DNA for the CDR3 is TGTGCCAGCAGCCCATTCGGGGGACTAGCGGGAGGGTATGAGCAGTTCTTC. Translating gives CASSPFGGLAGGYEQFF.

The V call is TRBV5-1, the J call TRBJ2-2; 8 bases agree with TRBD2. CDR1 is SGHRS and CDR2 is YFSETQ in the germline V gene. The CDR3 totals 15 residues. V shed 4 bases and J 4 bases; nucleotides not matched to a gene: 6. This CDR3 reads CASSPGLVVTGELFF. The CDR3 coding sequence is TGCGCCAGCAGCCCGGGACTAGTTGTCACCGGGGAGCTGTTTTTT.

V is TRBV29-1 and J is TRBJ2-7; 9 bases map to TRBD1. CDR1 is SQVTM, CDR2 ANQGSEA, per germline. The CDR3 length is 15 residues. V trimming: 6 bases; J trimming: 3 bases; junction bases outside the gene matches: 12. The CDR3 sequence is CSVSGDRVYDYEQYF. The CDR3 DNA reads TGCAGCGTGAGCGGGGACAGGGTCTATGACTACGAGCAGTACTTC.

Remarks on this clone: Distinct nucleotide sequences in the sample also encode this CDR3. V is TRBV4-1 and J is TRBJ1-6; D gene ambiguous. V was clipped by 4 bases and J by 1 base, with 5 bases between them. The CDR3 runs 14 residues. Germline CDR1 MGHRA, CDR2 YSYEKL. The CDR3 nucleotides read TGCGCCAGCAGCCCCGGTTCCTATAATTCACCCCTCCACTTT. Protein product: CASSPGSYNSPLHF.

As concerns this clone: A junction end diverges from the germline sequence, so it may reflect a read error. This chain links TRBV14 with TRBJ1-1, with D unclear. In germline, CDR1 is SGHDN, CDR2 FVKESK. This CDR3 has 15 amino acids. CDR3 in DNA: TGTGCCAGCACCCAAAACCGGGCGGGGTACACTGAAGCTTTCTTT. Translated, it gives CASTQNRAGYTEAFF.

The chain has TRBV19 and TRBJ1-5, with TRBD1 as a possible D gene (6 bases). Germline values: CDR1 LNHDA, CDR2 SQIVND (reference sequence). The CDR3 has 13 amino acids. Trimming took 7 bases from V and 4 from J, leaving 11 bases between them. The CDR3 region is CASKQGWNQPQHF. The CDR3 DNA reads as TGTGCCAGTAAACAGGGATGGAATCAGCCCCAGCATTTT.

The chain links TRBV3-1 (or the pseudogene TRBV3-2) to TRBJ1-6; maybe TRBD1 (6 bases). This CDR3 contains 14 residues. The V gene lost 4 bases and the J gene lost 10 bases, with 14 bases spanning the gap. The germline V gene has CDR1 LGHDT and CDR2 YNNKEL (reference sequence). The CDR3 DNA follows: TGTGCCAGCAGCCCACAGGGATGGGGATCACCCCTCCACTTT. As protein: CASSPQGWGSPLHF.

The CDR3 spells CASSTGTAGNEKLFF. DNA for the CDR3: TGTGCCAGCAGCACCGGTACGGCCGGGAATGAAAAACTGTTTTTT. The chain recombines TRBV28 with TRBJ1-4; D gene ambiguous. CDR1 and CDR2 from the germline V gene are MDHEN and SYDVKM. Trimming stripped 6 bases from V and 5 bases from J, with 16 bases between. This CDR3 contains 15 residues.

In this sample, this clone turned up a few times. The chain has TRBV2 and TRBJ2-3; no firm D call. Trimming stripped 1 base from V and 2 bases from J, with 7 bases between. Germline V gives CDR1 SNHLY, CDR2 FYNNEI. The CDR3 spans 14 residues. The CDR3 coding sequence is TGTGCCAGCAGTGAAGACGGAGCCACAGATACGCAGTATTTT. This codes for CASSEDGATDTQYF.

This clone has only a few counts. CDR3 region: CASSEYRVGNQPQHF. As DNA, the CDR3 is TGCGCCAGCAGTGAGTACAGGGTGGGCAATCAGCCCCAGCATTTT. The V gene is TRBV10-1, the J gene TRBJ1-5, with TRBD1 as a possible D gene (6 bases). Trimming stripped 1 base from V and 2 bases from J, with 9 bases between. This CDR3 has 15 amino acids. Germline-derived CDR1 and CDR2 are WNHNN and SYGVQD (reference sequence).

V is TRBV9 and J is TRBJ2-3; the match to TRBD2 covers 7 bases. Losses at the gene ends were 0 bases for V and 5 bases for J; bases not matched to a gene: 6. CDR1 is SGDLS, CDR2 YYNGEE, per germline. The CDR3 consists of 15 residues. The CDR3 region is CASSVGAGTGDTQYF. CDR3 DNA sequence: TGTGCCAGCAGCGTAGGAGCGGGAACTGGAGATACGCAGTATTTT.

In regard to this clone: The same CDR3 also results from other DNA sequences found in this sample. The CDR3 DNA is TGTGCCAGCAGTCCCCTAGCGAATGAGCAGTTCTTC. This encodes CASSPLANEQFF. The gene calls are TRBV12-3 or TRBV12-4 and TRBJ2-1, with D possibly being TRBD2 (6 bases). The CDR3 is made up of 12 amino acids. Trimming took 5 bases from V and 7 from J, leaving 9 bases between them.

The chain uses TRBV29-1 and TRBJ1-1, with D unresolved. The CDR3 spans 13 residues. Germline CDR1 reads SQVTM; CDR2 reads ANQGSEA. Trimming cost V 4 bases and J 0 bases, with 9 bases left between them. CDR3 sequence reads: CSVAEPVNTEAFF. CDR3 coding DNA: TGCAGCGTTGCCGAGCCTGTGAACACTGAAGCTTTCTTT.

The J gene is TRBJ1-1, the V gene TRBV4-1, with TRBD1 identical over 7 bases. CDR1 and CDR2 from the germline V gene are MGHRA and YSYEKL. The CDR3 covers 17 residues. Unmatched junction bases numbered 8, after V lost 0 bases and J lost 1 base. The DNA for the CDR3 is TGCGCCAGCAGCCAAGATGCGCCACAGGGGAGGAACACTGAAGCTTTCTTT. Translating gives CASSQDAPQGRNTEAFF.

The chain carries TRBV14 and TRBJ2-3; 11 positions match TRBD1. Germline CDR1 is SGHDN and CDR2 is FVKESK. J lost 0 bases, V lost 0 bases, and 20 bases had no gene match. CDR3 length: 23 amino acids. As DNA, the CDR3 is TGTGCCAGCAGCCAAGACCGCCGGGGGTTCAGGACAGGGGGCCTCTTTAGCACAGATACGCAGTATTTT. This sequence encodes CASSQDRRGFRTGGLFSTDTQYF.

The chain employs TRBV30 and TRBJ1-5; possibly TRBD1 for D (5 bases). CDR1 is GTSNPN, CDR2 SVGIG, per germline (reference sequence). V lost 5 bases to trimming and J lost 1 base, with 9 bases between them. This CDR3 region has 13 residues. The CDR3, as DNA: TGTGCCTGGCAGGGTGGGAGCAATCAGCCCCAGCATTTT. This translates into CAWQGGSNQPQHF.